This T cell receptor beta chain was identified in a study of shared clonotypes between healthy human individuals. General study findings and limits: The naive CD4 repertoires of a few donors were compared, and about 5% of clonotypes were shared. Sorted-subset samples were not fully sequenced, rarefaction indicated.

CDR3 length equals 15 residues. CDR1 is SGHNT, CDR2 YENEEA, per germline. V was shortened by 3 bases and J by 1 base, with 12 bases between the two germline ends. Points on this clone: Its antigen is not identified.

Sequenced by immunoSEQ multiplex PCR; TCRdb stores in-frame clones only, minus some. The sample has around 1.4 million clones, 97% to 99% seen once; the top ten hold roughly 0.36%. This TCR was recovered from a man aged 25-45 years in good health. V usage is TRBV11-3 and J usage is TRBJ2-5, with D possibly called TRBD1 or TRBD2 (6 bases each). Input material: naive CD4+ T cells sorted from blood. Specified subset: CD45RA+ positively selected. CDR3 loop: CASSFRGGGQETQYF. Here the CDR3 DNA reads TGTGCCAGCAGCTTCAGGGGAGGAGGCCAAGAGACCCAGTACTTC.